A single sample is the source of the 2 T cell receptor delta chains below, sequenced in a study of Vδ1+ human thymocytes. Extracted RNA was reverse transcribed into cDNA. Pooled V-gene forward primers with one constant-region reverse primer generated the CDR3 amplicons by multiplex PCR. TCRdb reanalysed the multiplex PCR reads via CATT. The sample lists over 65,000 delta-chain clones, around 32% occurring once. Study results and limitations: Thymic TRG and TRD repertoires appeared highly polyclonal, with Gaussian CDR3 length distributions.

These receptors' targets are unknown. Sequenced material: Vdelta1+ gamma-delta thymocytes from the thymus. Subset described: FACS-sorted CD3+ TCRalphabeta- TCRVdelta1+ TCRVdelta2- thymocytes. These receptors all stem from a boy less than two years old who had congenital heart surgery.

This chain connects TRDV1 to TRDJ1, with 11 bases matching TRDD3. The CDR3 has 21 residues. Per the germline V gene, CDR1 is TSWWSYY and CDR2 is QGS. V was pared by 1 base and J by 0 bases, with 16 bases of the junction left unmatched. The chain's CDR3 is CALGERLVLGDIGRYTDKLIF. In DNA, the CDR3 is TGTGCTCTTGGGGAACGCCTCGTACTGGGGGATATTGGTCGGTACACCGATAAACTCATCTTT.

The chain has TRDV1 and TRDJ1; D is undetermined. CDR3 size: 13 residues. V shed 0 bases and J shed 3 bases, with 5 bases lying between them. Germline values: CDR1 TSWWSYY, CDR2 QGS. CDR3 DNA: TGTGCTCTTGGGGAACTTACGGCCGATAAACTCATCTTT. It encodes CALGELTADKLIF.